Only a few counts were recorded for the clone carrying this T cell receptor beta chain. The antigen is undetermined. The data were obtained in a study of response to subunit inactivated influenza vaccine. Germline CDR1 and CDR2: LNHDA and SQIVND (reference sequence). The CDR3 is made up of 14 amino acids. Trimming cost V 4 bases and J 5 bases; bases outside gene matches: 4. TCRdb independently ran MiXCR on the RT-PCR reads; one entry per CDR3 protein. The table lists 150,000 to 200,000 distinct CDR3 sequences, roughly a tenth of them singletons. The study, taken as a whole, reports: Authors proposed each seasonal influenza vaccination draws in few new T cells.

Source: non-naive T cells sorted from PBMCs, taken 45 days after vaccination. V is TRBV19 and J is TRBJ2-1; 8 bases match TRBD1. The receptor's source is a man in his forties or fifties who received an inactivated influenza vaccine. CDR3 nucleotides: TGTGCCAGTAGTAAGGGACAGGAGAACAATGAGCAGTTCTTC. It is translated as CASSKGQENNEQFF.